The 17 T cell receptor beta chains reported below all come from one sample, sequenced in a study of CD8+ T cells in alopecia areata. Treatment denoted: oral pan-JAK inhibitor, 5-10 mg twice daily. RNA extraction and reverse transcription yielded cDNA as sequencing template. Produced via immunoSEQ multiplex PCR; TCRdb's table is partial and in-frame only. This table holds some 220,000 clones, around three fifths found once. The sequenced sample was CD4+ T cells sorted from blood, obtained at week 4, from a patient treated with tofacitinib. The receptors shown here come from a human donor with alopecia areata.

The rearrangement links TRBV11-3 to TRBJ1-1; D ambiguous. CDR3 length equals 14 residues. V lost 6 bases, J lost 1 base, and 12 bases lay in between. The V gene's germline CDR1 is SGHNT and CDR2 YENEEA. Here the CDR3 DNA reads TGTGCCAGCAGGTTATGGGAGGGGAACACTGAAGCTTTCTTT. Protein product: CASRLWEGNTEAFF.

This clone was seen a few times. CDR3 bases: TGCAGCGTTGTTGGGGCGAACACTGAAGCTTTCTTT. This encodes CSVVGANTEAFF. The chain carries TRBV29-1 and TRBJ1-1; tentative D call: TRBD1 (5 bases). This CDR3 has 12 amino acids. Germline lookup yields CDR1 SQVTM and CDR2 ANQGSEA. Trimming left V 4 bases short and J 1 base short, with 7 bases between.

The gene calls are TRBV20-1 and TRBJ1-2; D gene uncertain. The ends were cut back, 1 base at V and 6 bases at J, with 3 bases in the middle. CDR1 is DFQATT and CDR2 is SNEGSKA in the germline V gene (reference sequence). This CDR3 is built from 10 residues. The CDR3 spells CSARVNGYTF. The CDR3 nucleotides are TGCAGTGCTAGAGTCAATGGCTACACCTTC.

The CDR3 DNA reads as TGTGCCTGGAGTCGGGGACCAGGGGACACTGAAGCTTTCTTT. This encodes CAWSRGPGDTEAFF. The V gene is TRBV30, the J gene TRBJ1-1; tentative D call: TRBD1 (6 bases). The CDR3 is 14 residues long. Trimming removed 2 bases from V and 3 bases from J, with 13 bases in between. CDR1 GTSNPN and CDR2 SVGIG come from the germline V gene (reference sequence).

This clone has more than one count but fewer than ten. V and J are TRBV7-9 and TRBJ1-4, with no clear D. Germline CDR1 reads SEHNR; CDR2 reads FQNEAQ (reference sequence). The CDR3 runs 15 residues. The germline V and J ends were trimmed by 8 bases and 0 bases, with 13 bases remaining between them. CDR3 sequence: CASGQMTATNEKLFF. DNA of the CDR3: TGTGCCAGCGGGCAGATGACGGCAACTAATGAAAAACTGTTTTTT.

The chain carries TRBV7-9 and TRBJ1-1; D gene uncertain. V was pared by 5 bases and J by 0 bases, with 16 bases between. There are 16 residues in the CDR3. Germline V gene lookup returns CDR1 SEHNR and CDR2 FQNEAQ (reference sequence). The CDR3: CASSLRQWAMNTEAFF. CDR3 in DNA: TGTGCCAGCAGCCTTAGACAATGGGCCATGAACACTGAAGCTTTCTTT.

Points on this clone: This specimen includes other DNA sequences encoding the same CDR3. V and J are TRBV30 and TRBJ1-2; D gene unclear. V was clipped by 1 base and J by 4 bases, with 10 bases between them. This CDR3 comprises 13 residues. Germline V gene sequence: CDR1 GTSNPN, CDR2 SVGIG (reference sequence). The CDR3 bases are TGTGCCTGGAGTGCGACTGGAGTCTATGGCTACACCTTC. Protein sequence: CAWSATGVYGYTF.

This clone was counted only a few times. The rearrangement uses TRBV7-2 and TRBJ1-2; TRBD1 might be the D (5 bases). V was trimmed by 0 bases and J by 8 bases, leaving 16 bases between them. The CDR3 is made up of 15 amino acids. Per germline, CDR1 SGHTA and CDR2 FQGNSA. CDR3 protein: CASSLAAGLTQGYTF. The CDR3 DNA follows: TGTGCCAGCAGCTTAGCAGCAGGGCTGACTCAGGGCTACACCTTC.

V usage is TRBV5-4 and J usage is TRBJ2-1, with 8 bases that match TRBD2. Trimming at V came to 4 bases and at J to 7 bases, leaving 13 bases not matched to a gene. Germline CDR1 SGHNT, CDR2 YYREEE (reference sequence). This CDR3 is built from 16 residues. The CDR3 protein is CASSPDSGGAANEQFF. The CDR3 bases are TGTGCCAGCAGCCCAGATTCCGGGGGGGCCGCAAATGAGCAGTTCTTC.

This clone came up many times. This chain uses TRBV19 with TRBJ2-6, with D tentatively TRBD1 (6 bases). This CDR3 spans 15 amino acids. V was pared by 5 bases and J by 2 bases, with 10 bases between. Germline lookup yields CDR1 LNHDA and CDR2 SQIVND (reference sequence). CDR3 sequence reads: CASSSRGTGANVLTF. The CDR3, as DNA: TGTGCCAGTAGTTCCAGGGGAACTGGGGCCAACGTCCTGACTTTC. Together with reference TRBV19 and TRBJ2-6, the CDR3 gives the full variable domain: DGGITQSPKYLFRKEGQNVTLSCEQNLNHDAMYWYRQDPGQGLRLIYYSQIVNDFQKGDIAEGYSVSREKKESFPLTVTSAQKNPTAFYLCASSSRGTGANVLTFGAGSRLTVL.

The V and J genes are TRBV27 and TRBJ1-6, with D perhaps TRBD1 (5 bases). Germline values: CDR1 MNHEY, CDR2 SMNVEV (reference sequence). Trimming took 3 bases from V and 7 from J, leaving 7 bases between them. The CDR3 length is 13 residues. The CDR3 bases are TGTGCCAGCAGTTTCTGGGGGAATTCACCCCTCCACTTT. Translated: CASSFWGNSPLHF.

The chain joins TRBV5-1 to TRBJ2-6; the D gene is possibly TRBD1 (6 bases). Between the trimmed V and J ends, which lost 4 bases and 0 bases, there was a span of 20 bases. The CDR3 has 19 amino acids. Germline CDR1 is SGHRS and CDR2 is YFSETQ. This CDR3 is CASSARTVDFYSGANVLTF. CDR3 DNA sequence: TGCGCCAGCAGCGCGAGGACAGTCGATTTCTACTCTGGGGCCAACGTCCTGACTTTC.

The rearrangement links TRBV11-2 to TRBJ2-5; D unclear. Between the trimmed V and J ends, which lost 1 base and 3 bases, there was a span of 12 bases. The CDR3 has 15 residues. Germline CDR1 reads SGHAT; CDR2 reads FQNNGV. The CDR3 reads CASSLGPRQEETQYF. The CDR3 DNA is TGTGCCAGCAGCTTAGGCCCTCGACAAGAAGAGACCCAGTACTTC. Full variable domain (rest looked up from reference TRBV11-2 and TRBJ2-5): EAGVAQSPRYKIIEKRQSVAFWCNPISGHATLYWYQQILGQGPKLLIQFQNNGVVDDSQLPKDRFSAERLKGVDSTLKIQPAKLEDSAVYLCASSLGPRQEETQYFGPGTRLLVL.

This rearrangement joins TRBV29-1 to TRBJ1-2; possibly TRBD1 for D (6 bases). Germline values: CDR1 SQVTM, CDR2 ANQGSEA. This CDR3 comprises 12 residues. V was clipped by 4 bases and J by 8 bases, with 14 bases between them. CDR3 bases: TGCAGCGTTGCAGGGGTCTCCGGAGGCTACACCTTC. Translated, it gives CSVAGVSGGYTF.

This clone came up a few times. DNA for the CDR3: TGTGCCAGCAGTCGATCCTACGAGCAGTACTTC. This codes for CASSRSYEQYF. The chain is built from TRBV7-2 and TRBJ2-7; D ambiguous. CDR1 and CDR2 from the germline V gene are SGHTA and FQGNSA. CDR3 length: 11 amino acids. V dropped 6 bases and J dropped 1 base, with 4 bases sitting between them.

The V and J genes are TRBV6-6 and TRBJ1-2, with D tentatively TRBD1 (5 bases). With 7 bases removed from V and 0 bases from J, the gap between germline ends came to 12 bases. The CDR3 is 14 amino acids. Germline CDR1 reads MNHNY; CDR2 reads SVGAGI (reference sequence). The CDR3, as DNA: TGTGCCAGCACCTCGGGGCCAGCTAACTATGGCTACACCTTC. Its translation is CASTSGPANYGYTF.

This sequence joins TRBV5-1 and TRBJ2-5, with D possibly TRBD1 on 6 matching bases. Trimming left V 0 bases short and J 1 base short, with 16 bases between. CDR1 SGHRS and CDR2 YFSETQ come from the germline V gene. CDR3 length: 17 amino acids. CDR3 region: CASSLGGLGGVQETQYF. The CDR3 DNA reads as TGCGCCAGCAGCTTGGGAGGGCTTGGGGGCGTCCAAGAGACCCAGTACTTC. Supplemented by reference TRBV5-1 and TRBJ2-5, the full variable domain reads KAGVTQTPRYLIKTRGQQVTLSCSPISGHRSVSWYQQTPGQGLQFLFEYFSETQRNKGNFPGRFSGRQFSNSRSEMNVSTLELGDSALYLCASSLGGLGGVQETQYFGPGTRLLVL.